The next 10 T cell receptor beta chains were all read from a single sample in a study of CD8+ T cells in alopecia areata (dated by TCRdb to the late 2010s). The library came from the immunoSEQ multiplex PCR assay. RNA was extracted from all samples and reverse transcribed into cDNA as template for TCR sequencing. TCRdb re-hosts the immuneACCESS table, in-frame sequences only. Its copies lack some clones; in the studies checked, an unresolved V gene accounts for under half of them, and the cause for the rest is not known. This sample contains approximately 300,000 clones, none of which is a singleton. Roughly 1.2% of the sample is held by the ten biggest clonotypes. Cells from mouse cutaneous lymph nodes were pooled, stained for CD4, CD8alpha, NKG2D, NKG2ACE and other markers, and then sorted on a BD Influx. Input material: CD4+ T cells sorted from a lymph node. All receptors derive from a C3H/HeJ mouse with alopecia areata. Mice of this line possess the MHC haplotype H2-k.

About this clone itself: Gene names and germline match the mouse. CDR3 in amino acids: CASSQETGGFAEQFF. CDR3 bases read: TGTGCCAGCAGCCAAGAGACAGGGGGCTTTGCT. The chain uses TRBV5 and TRBJ2-1; 10 nucleotides align to TRBD1. The DNA ends 4 residues before the CDR3 does, and the rest of the CDR3 is filled in from the germline J gene. The CDR3 length is 15 residues. J gave up 6 bases and V 0 bases, and 2 bases lay outside the gene matches. The germline CDR1 and CDR2 sequences are LGHNA and YNLKQL (reference sequence).

As for this clone: Gene names refer to mouse genes. Coverage ceases 4 residues before the CDR3 finishes, and the germline J gene fills in the end. The chain recombines TRBV13-1 with TRBJ1-2; 7 nucleotides match TRBD1. CDR1 and CDR2 (germline): NSHNY, SYGAGN. The ends lost 5 bases at V and 0 bases at J; junction bases unmatched: 7. The CDR3 loop spans 15 amino acids. The CDR3 DNA, read in part, is TGTGCCAGCAGGTCCGGGACAGTTGCAAACTCC. This translates into CASRSGTVANS. In full, the CDR3 is CASRSGTVANSDYTF.

Concerning this clone itself: Gene names refer to mouse genes. The CDR3 end lies 4 residues beyond the end of the read and is filled in from the germline J gene. The same CDR3 can be traced to other DNA sequences in this sample. The V call is TRBV5, the J call TRBJ1-1; D is uncertain. Per germline, CDR1 LGHNA and CDR2 YNLKQL (reference sequence). Trimming stripped 0 bases from V and 0 bases from J, with 8 bases between. There are 15 residues in the CDR3. CDR3 sequence reads: CASSQDAGANTEVFF. The DNA read from the CDR3 is TGTGCCAGCAGCCAAGATGCAGGTGCAAACACA.

Regarding this clone: Genes and germline are mouse. The sequence runs out 4 residues before the end of the CDR3; the remainder is reconstructed from the germline J gene. The chain uses TRBV1 and TRBJ2-5; TRBD1 aligns across 9 bases. Germline CDR1 NSQYPW, CDR2 LRSPGD (reference sequence). CDR3 length equals 17 residues. CDR3 loop: CTCSAVGDRERKDTQYF. The covered CDR3 bases are TGCACCTGCAGTGCAGTGGGGGACAGGGAAAGGAAAGAC.

Concerning this clone itself: The gene names given are mouse names. The CDR3 end lies 4 residues beyond the end of the read and is filled in from the germline J gene. The chain links TRBV13-1 to TRBJ2-1; the match to TRBD1 covers 9 bases. The trim removed 5 bases at V and 6 bases at J, leaving 3 bases unmatched. The CDR3 runs to 13 residues. The germline gives CDR1 NSHNY, CDR2 SYGAGN. The CDR3 spells CASRDRGFAEQFF. The CDR3 bases that were read are TGTGCCAGCAGGGACAGGGGATTTGCT.

In the case of this clone: All gene names here are mouse names. The read stops 4 residues short of the end of the CDR3; the missing end is completed from the germline J gene. This sequence joins TRBV13-3 and TRBJ1-1; 10 nucleotides align to TRBD1. CDR1 and CDR2 (germline): NNHDY, SYVADS. There are 14 residues in the CDR3. The CDR3 reads CASSGRQGAREVFF. CDR3 DNA (partial): TGTGCCAGCAGTGGTCGACAGGGGGCGAGA.

This clone was observed a handful of times. Germline and genes: mouse. Coverage ceases 4 residues before the CDR3 finishes, and the germline J gene fills in the end. V gene TRBV13-1 combines with J gene TRBJ2-1; maybe TRBD1 (6 bases). This CDR3 spans 15 amino acids. V was clipped by 0 bases and J by 5 bases, with 12 bases between them. The germline V gene has CDR1 NSHNY and CDR2 SYGAGN. The CDR3 loop is CASSDEQGWDAEQFF. The part of the CDR3 DNA that was read is TGTGCCAGCAGTGATGAGCAGGGGTGGGATGCT.

This clone was recorded many times. Any gene name here is a mouse gene name. The CDR3 protein is CASRLGYAEQFF. Partial CDR3 DNA: TGTGCTAGCAGGCTGGGCTATGCT. The chain combines TRBV17 with TRBJ2-1, with D possibly matching TRBD2 (5 bases). The read ends 4 residues shy of where the CDR3 ends; the end is completed using the germline J gene. The V and J ends lost 6 bases and 3 bases respectively, with 6 bases between them. Per germline, CDR1 MNHDT and CDR2 YYDKIL. This CDR3 comprises 12 residues.

A remark on this clone: Germline and genes: mouse. Sequencing ends 4 residues short of the CDR3 end; the germline J gene provides the rest. The chain carries TRBV5 and TRBJ2-1, with 9 bases fitting TRBD2. Germline CDR1 reads LGHNA; CDR2 reads YNLKQL (reference sequence). V was clipped by 9 bases and J by 3 bases; unmatched bases: 0. The CDR3 runs 12 residues. Partial CDR3 DNA: TGTGCCAGACTGGGGGGCTATGCT. Protein: CARLGGYA. The CDR3 reads in full as CARLGGYAEQFF.

This clone came up a few times. Each gene name is a mouse one. The read falls 4 residues short of the CDR3 end, and the missing part is taken from the germline J gene. Other DNA sequences of this sample code for an identical CDR3. The rearrangement joins TRBV13-2 to TRBJ1-2, with D perhaps matching TRBD1 (5 bases). Germline V gives CDR1 NNHNN, CDR2 SYGAGS (reference sequence). The CDR3 contains 12 residues. The ends were cut back, 4 bases at V and 1 base at J, with 5 bases in the middle. The part of the CDR3 DNA that was read is TGTGCCAGCGGTCAGGGAAACTCC. Translating gives CASGQGNS. The whole CDR3 protein reads CASGQGNSDYTF.